Listed below are T cell receptor beta chains from one sample, sequenced in a study of blood T cell repertoires in COVID-19. Clones were read by immunoSEQ multiplex PCR, and TCRdb kept only the in-frame ones, dropping some. The sample has about 95,000 clones, 81% seen once; the top ten hold less than 6%. The material sequenced was peripheral blood. Receptors were obtained from a man older than 75 with COVID-19, enrolled during active disease. Each CDR3 is given with its conserved first and last residue. D genes are given only for firm matches.

v_call d_call cdr3_aa
TRBV6-6 TRBD1 CASSYSGTGITGELFF
TRBV5-1 - CASSQGATSRADTYEQYF
TRBV7-8 TRBD1 CASTDQRGQGLYEQYF
TRBV24-1 TRBD1 CATSLGQGDTDTQYF
TRBV2 - CASRRGPQNGGYTF
TRBV18 - CASSPPGSGTREQYF
TRBV20-1 TRBD2 CSASGVAGRQETQYF
TRBV5-1 - CASSLGAGWNEKLFF
TRBV4-3 TRBD1 CASSQVVAGGAGGYTF
TRBV19 TRBD1 CASSRSDRGQTQYF
TRBV3-1/TRBV3-2 TRBD1 CASSLSGGVYGYTF
TRBV11-2 - CASSYRETANTDTQYF
TRBV9 TRBD2 CASSVSSGSRDEQFF
TRBV11-2 TRBD1 CASSRTGTGDYEQYF
TRBV18 TRBD2 CASSTTSLAGGDEQFF
TRBV18 - CASSPSFSGTDTGELFF
TRBV6-2/TRBV6-3 - CASSIPGLAYEQYF
TRBV7-8 TRBD1 CASRTGQGASYEQYF
TRBV6-6 TRBD1 CASHHRDSQPQHF
TRBV24-1 TRBD1 CATSDAGTGGNNEQFF
TRBV5-1 - CASSSGPPRVNTEAFF
TRBV7-3 - CASSLTYRSYNEQFF
TRBV7-2 TRBD2 CASSPRGVDEQFF
TRBV11-2 - CASSSLGVYEQYF
TRBV6-5 - CASSYRSNQPQHF
TRBV19 TRBD2 CASSIVAGATDTQYF
TRBV18 - CASSREGNTEAFF
TRBV6-5 - CATSGLIADYGYTF
TRBV3-1/TRBV3-2 - CASSQRVPGLRGIDTQYF
TRBV18 - CASSRTANTEAFF
TRBV25-1 - CASSEVRGASEKLFF
TRBV4-2 - CASSQEDSIYSNQPQHF